The 30 T cell receptor beta chains given below trace back to one sample, sequenced in a study of blood T cell repertoires in COVID-19. Sequenced by immunoSEQ multiplex PCR; TCRdb stores in-frame clones only, minus some. Among fewer than 400,000 clones listed, around 87% were seen once. The sequencing input was peripheral blood. The source is a human donor in a cohort sampled during active COVID-19.

The chain has TRBV5-6 and TRBJ2-3; D perhaps matches TRBD2 (6 bases). The V gene lost 2 bases and the J gene lost 3 bases, with 16 bases spanning the gap. The CDR3 sequence is 16 residues long. The germline V gene has CDR1 SGHDT and CDR2 YYEEEE. CDR3 residues: CASSFRTGVETDTQYF. As DNA, the CDR3 is TGTGCCAGCAGCTTTCGGACGGGAGTGGAGACAGATACGCAGTATTTT.

The chain couples TRBV5-1 to TRBJ2-1; 8 bases are shared with TRBD2. The germline CDR1 and CDR2 sequences are SGHRS and YFSETQ. This CDR3 is 16 amino acids long. With 4 bases clipped from V and 6 bases from J, the junction kept 12 bases outside the gene matches. The CDR3 DNA reads TGCGCCAGCAGCCCCCCGGGAGGGGGGGCCATCAATGAGCAGTTCTTC. This sequence encodes CASSPPGGGAINEQFF.

V is TRBV4-2 and J is TRBJ1-6; weak D call: TRBD1 (5 bases). Germline CDR1 reads LGHNA; CDR2 reads YNFKEQ. The CDR3 is made up of 15 amino acids. Trimming took off 0 bases at V and 9 bases at J, with 12 bases between the two ends. CDR3 sequence (DNA): TGTGCCAGCAGCCAAGATCCTTGGACATCTTCACCCCTCCACTTT. Residues: CASSQDPWTSSPLHF.

The V call is TRBV15, the J call TRBJ1-5; a possible D gene is TRBD1 (5 bases). This CDR3 comprises 14 residues. Trimming pared 0 bases from V and 10 bases from J, leaving 13 bases between. Germline lookup yields CDR1 LNHNV and CDR2 YYDKDF (reference sequence). This CDR3 is CATSREGERTPQHF. Here the CDR3 DNA reads TGTGCCACCAGCAGAGAAGGAGAAAGGACACCCCAGCATTTT.

The chain carries TRBV5-1 and TRBJ1-2; 7 nucleotides match TRBD1. The V gene end was trimmed by 4 bases and the J gene end by 6 bases; junction bases not matched to a gene: 3. The CDR3 totals 12 residues. Germline V lookup: CDR1 SGHRS, CDR2 YFSETQ. CDR3 in DNA: TGCGCCAGCAGCCCCGGACAGGATGGCTACACCTTC. Its protein is CASSPGQDGYTF.

This clone showed up just a few times. The V gene is TRBV7-8, the J gene TRBJ1-2, with a tentative D call TRBD1 (6 bases). The germline CDR1 and CDR2 sequences are SGHVS and FQNEAQ. The V and J ends lost 3 bases and 6 bases respectively, with 11 bases between them. This CDR3 contains 13 residues. The CDR3 DNA follows: TGTGCCAGCAGCTTTACAGGGCGAGATGGCTACACCTTC. This codes for CASSFTGRDGYTF.

The chain uses TRBV19 and TRBJ1-5, with D perhaps TRBD1 (6 bases). Germline V gene lookup returns CDR1 LNHDA and CDR2 SQIVND (reference sequence). CDR3 length: 16 amino acids. V shed 7 bases and J shed 3 bases, with 19 bases lying between them. CDR3 DNA sequence: TGTGCCAGTACCCAAAGCTGGACAGCAGACAATCAGCCCCAGCATTTT. It is translated as CASTQSWTADNQPQHF.

The J gene is TRBJ2-1, the V gene TRBV9, with 7 nucleotides matching TRBD2. The V gene end was trimmed by 4 bases and the J gene end by 0 bases; junction bases not matched to a gene: 16. Germline V CDR1 and CDR2: SGDLS, YYNGEE. The CDR3 length is 19 residues. The CDR3 sequence: CASSPVPPSGRSSYNEQFF. The CDR3 DNA sequence: TGTGCCAGCAGCCCAGTTCCCCCTAGCGGTAGATCCTCCTACAATGAGCAGTTCTTC.

This chain uses TRBV18 with TRBJ2-7, with D perhaps matching TRBD2 (5 bases). Trimming cost V 6 bases and J 5 bases, with 8 bases left between them. The length of the CDR3 is 11 residues. Germline lookup yields CDR1 KGHSH and CDR2 LQKENI. The CDR3 reads CASSTGDEQYF. The DNA for the CDR3 is TGTGCCAGCTCCACCGGGGACGAGCAGTACTTC.

The chain has TRBV6-6 and TRBJ2-5; TRBD2 might be the D (6 bases). Trimming stripped 0 bases from V and 5 bases from J, with 16 bases between. The CDR3 has 16 residues. CDR1 MNHNY and CDR2 SVGAGI come from the germline V gene (reference sequence). The CDR3 nucleotides are TGTGCCAGCAGTTACTCGACCGAGGGAGGAGTGGAGACCCAGTACTTC. It translates to CASSYSTEGGVETQYF.

This clone occurred a few times. The genes are TRBV6-6 and TRBJ1-5; 7 nucleotides match TRBD1. In germline, CDR1 is MNHNY, CDR2 SVGAGI (reference sequence). The trim removed 8 bases at V and 4 bases at J, leaving 8 bases unmatched. The CDR3 runs to 14 residues. The CDR3 DNA reads TGTGCCAGCTCCTTAGGGGGACAGAATCAGCCCCAGCATTTT. Amino acid sequence: CASSLGGQNQPQHF.

The J gene is TRBJ2-3, the V gene TRBV5-1; 11 bases are a match to TRBD2. The CDR3 has 15 amino acids. Germline V CDR1 and CDR2: SGHRS, YFSETQ. The ends lost 7 bases at V and 1 base at J; junction bases unmatched: 5. CDR3 nucleotide sequence: TGCGCCAGCTCCCTAGCGGGGGGCCGCACAGATACGCAGTATTTT. Encoded protein: CASSLAGGRTDTQYF.

The gene calls are TRBV6-2 or TRBV6-3 and TRBJ1-4; D not resolved. Germline CDR1 reads MNHEY; CDR2 reads SVGEGT. This CDR3 is 15 amino acids long. V dropped 6 bases and J dropped 0 bases, with 11 bases sitting between them. The CDR3 region is CASSLPGSTNEKLFF. The CDR3 bases are TGTGCCAGCAGCCTCCCGGGATCAACTAATGAAAAACTGTTTTTT.

The chain joins TRBV30 to TRBJ2-4, with TRBD1 matching 7 bases. V lost 8 bases and J lost 3; bases outside the gene matches: 7. Looked up from germline, CDR1 is GTSNPN and CDR2 is SVGIG (reference sequence). The CDR3 consists of 13 residues. The CDR3 spells CAARDSYKNIQYF. The CDR3, as DNA: TGTGCCGCTCGGGACAGCTACAAAAACATTCAGTACTTC.

This rearrangement joins TRBV11-3 to TRBJ2-3, with 8 bases aligning to TRBD1. V trimming: 5 bases; J trimming: 3 bases; junction bases outside the gene matches: 10. Germline V CDR1 and CDR2: SGHNT, YENEEA. This CDR3 is 16 amino acids long. The chain's CDR3 is CASSHGATGATDTQYF. CDR3 in DNA: TGTGCCAGCAGCCATGGGGCGACAGGGGCAACAGATACGCAGTATTTT.

The chain recombines TRBV24-1 with TRBJ2-5; D may be TRBD2 (5 bases). The CDR3 totals 13 residues. V lost 0 bases to trimming and J lost 5 bases, with 6 bases between them. Germline V CDR1 and CDR2: KGHDR, SFDVKD. Here the CDR3 DNA reads TGTGCCACCAGTGATTTGAGAGGGGAGACCCAGTACTTC. It codes for CATSDLRGETQYF.

The chain joins TRBV19 to TRBJ2-7; 9 nucleotides align to TRBD2. The trim removed 1 base at V and 4 bases at J, leaving 5 bases unmatched. This CDR3 is built from 15 residues. Germline CDR1 LNHDA, CDR2 SQIVND (reference sequence). In DNA, the CDR3 is TGTGCCAGTAGTATAGTCAGCGGGGGGCCGTACGAGCAGTACTTC. This translates into CASSIVSGGPYEQYF.

About this clone: Other nucleotide sequences from this sample produce the same CDR3. The chain is built from TRBV5-1 and TRBJ2-1; TRBD1 agrees at 7 bases. The ends lost 0 bases at V and 4 bases at J; junction bases unmatched: 1. The CDR3 is made up of 14 amino acids. CDR1 and CDR2 from the germline V gene are SGHRS and YFSETQ. CDR3 in DNA: TGCGCCAGCAGCTTGGGACAGGGTTACAATGAGCAGTTCTTC. Its protein is CASSLGQGYNEQFF.

The chain employs TRBV7-2 and TRBJ2-5; TRBD2 matches at 8 bases. In germline, CDR1 is SGHTA, CDR2 FQGNSA. The CDR3 is 15 amino acids. With V trimmed by 2 bases and J by 5 bases, 7 bases remained unmatched. The CDR3 coding sequence is TGTGCCAGCAGCTTACAGAGCGGGGGCGGGGAGACCCAGTACTTC. As protein: CASSLQSGGGETQYF.

CDR3 protein: CASSAIGGQGYNEQFF. The CDR3 nucleotides are TGTGCCAGCAGCGCTATTGGGGGACAGGGGTACAATGAGCAGTTCTTC. This sequence joins TRBV9 and TRBJ2-1; TRBD1 aligns across 10 bases. This CDR3 region has 16 residues. The junction had 7 bases not matched to a gene; V was cut back by 3 bases and J by 4 bases. In germline, CDR1 is SGDLS, CDR2 YYNGEE.

Note on this clone: Other DNA sequences in this specimen translate into the identical CDR3. The chain employs TRBV5-1 and TRBJ1-1, with 9 bases lining up with TRBD1. Looked up from germline, CDR1 is SGHRS and CDR2 is YFSETQ. V shed 0 bases, J shed 10 bases, and the junction held 4 bases outside the gene matches. The CDR3 runs 13 residues. The CDR3 region has the DNA TGCGCCAGCAGCTTGGGGACAGGGGAACGAGCTTTCTTT. Translation: CASSLGTGERAFF.

This clone was seen ten or more times. The V gene is TRBV7-8, the J gene TRBJ2-7; TRBD1 aligns across 8 bases. The CDR3 sequence is 13 residues long. From germline, CDR1 is SGHVS and CDR2 FQNEAQ. J lost 6 bases, V lost 5 bases, and 6 bases had no gene match. The chain's CDR3 is CASSPRTGSEQYF. The CDR3 region has the DNA TGTGCCAGCAGCCCTCGGACAGGGAGCGAGCAGTACTTC. The complete variable domain, with remaining parts taken from reference TRBV7-8 and TRBJ2-7, reads GAGVSQSPRYKVAKRGQDVALRCDPISGHVSLFWYQQALGQGPEFLTYFQNEAQLDKSGLPSDRFFAERPEGSVSTLKIQRTQQEDSAVYLCASSPRTGSEQYFGPGTRLTVT.

This clone was seen a handful of times. CDR3 in DNA: TGCGCCAGCAGCTCATCCGTTGGAGGCACCACCGGGGAGCTGTTTTTT. Translation: CASSSSVGGTTGELFF. The chain combines TRBV5-1 with TRBJ2-2; D is perhaps TRBD2 (5 bases). There are 16 residues in the CDR3. Trimming pared 3 bases from V and 4 bases from J, leaving 16 bases between. Germline V gene data show CDR1 as SGHRS and CDR2 as YFSETQ.

This chain connects TRBV15 to TRBJ2-1, with a possible D match to TRBD1 (6 bases). The CDR3 spans 15 residues. Germline V gives CDR1 LNHNV, CDR2 YYDKDF (reference sequence). Trimming left V 4 bases short and J 14 bases short, with 24 bases between. The CDR3 DNA reads TGTGCCACCAGCACTACCCTTTCAAAGACAGGACGGAAGTTCTTC. It translates to CATSTTLSKTGRKFF.

This sequence joins TRBV6-1 and TRBJ2-7, with 8 bases matching TRBD1. This CDR3 is 15 amino acids long. Germline loops: CDR1 MNHNS, CDR2 SASEGT. J was trimmed by 2 bases and V by 1 base; bases with no gene match: 4. In DNA form, the CDR3 reads TGTGCCAGCAGTGAAGTTTCGGACAGGGCCTACGAGCAGTACTTC. This encodes CASSEVSDRAYEQYF.

The chain has TRBV7-2 and TRBJ2-1; 10 nucleotides agree with TRBD2. The J segment lost 7 bases and the V segment lost 0 bases, leaving 3 bases of the junction unmatched. The CDR3 spans 15 residues. Germline CDR1 SGHTA, CDR2 FQGNSA. The CDR3 is CASSLASGRRNEQFF. For the CDR3, the DNA is TGTGCCAGCAGCTTAGCTAGCGGGAGGAGGAATGAGCAGTTCTTC.

V and J are TRBV5-8 and TRBJ1-1; 7 bases line up with TRBD1. Trimming cost V 4 bases and J 1 base; bases outside gene matches: 7. The CDR3 covers 15 residues. Per germline, CDR1 SGHTS and CDR2 YDEGEE. The CDR3 nucleotides read TGTGCCAGCAGCCCCGGGACAGACCAGAACACTGAAGCTTTCTTT. This translates into CASSPGTDQNTEAFF.

The chain combines TRBV7-3 with TRBJ2-3, with 12 bases identical to TRBD2. Germline CDR1 reads SGHTA; CDR2 reads FQGTGA. The CDR3 loop spans 19 amino acids. Losses at the gene ends were 3 bases for V and 3 bases for J; bases not matched to a gene: 13. CDR3 coding DNA: TGTGCCAGCAGCTTGACTAGCGGGGGCGCTGCACGGGAGACAGATACGCAGTATTTT. It codes for CASSLTSGGAARETDTQYF.

The chain carries TRBV30 and TRBJ1-1; D unresolved. CDR1 GTSNPN and CDR2 SVGIG come from the germline V gene (reference sequence). The CDR3 has 15 residues. Trimming cost V 0 bases and J 3 bases, with 14 bases left between them. The CDR3 DNA sequence: TGTGCCTGGAGTGTTGAGGGTACTATATACACTGAAGCTTTCTTT. Amino acid sequence: CAWSVEGTIYTEAFF.

V and J are TRBV5-4 and TRBJ2-1; possible D gene TRBD1, 7 bases. Trimming cost V 4 bases and J 4 bases, with 15 bases left between them. The CDR3 sequence is 15 residues long. CDR1 is SGHNT and CDR2 is YYREEE in the germline V gene (reference sequence). The CDR3 DNA reads as TGTGCCAGCAGCGCCTGGCGGGACAGATACAATGAGCAGTTCTTC. Residues: CASSAWRDRYNEQFF.